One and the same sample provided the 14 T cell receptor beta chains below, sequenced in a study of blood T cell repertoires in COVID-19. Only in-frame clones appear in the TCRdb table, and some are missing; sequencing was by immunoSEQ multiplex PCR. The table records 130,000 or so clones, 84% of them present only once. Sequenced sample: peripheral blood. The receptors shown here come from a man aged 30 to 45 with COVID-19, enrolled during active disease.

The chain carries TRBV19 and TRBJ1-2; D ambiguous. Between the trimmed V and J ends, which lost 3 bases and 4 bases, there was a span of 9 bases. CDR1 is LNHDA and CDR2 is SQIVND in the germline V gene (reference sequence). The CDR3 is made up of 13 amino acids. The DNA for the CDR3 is TGTGCCAGTAGTATCGCAGGAGGCTATGGCTACACCTTC. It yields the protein CASSIAGGYGYTF.

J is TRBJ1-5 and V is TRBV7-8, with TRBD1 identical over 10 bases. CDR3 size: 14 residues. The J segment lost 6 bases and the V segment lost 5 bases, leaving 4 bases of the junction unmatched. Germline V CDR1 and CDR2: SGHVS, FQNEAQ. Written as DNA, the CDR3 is TGTGCCAGCAGCCTAGACAGGGGGCGTCAGCCCCAGCATTTT. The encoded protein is CASSLDRGRQPQHF.

CDR3 sequence: CASSLVWPREAFF. CDR3 DNA sequence: TGTGCCAGCAGCTTGGTTTGGCCGAGGGAGGCTTTCTTT. The chain employs TRBV5-8 and TRBJ1-1; D unclear. Trimming left V 0 bases short and J 11 bases short, with 14 bases between. CDR3 length: 13 residues. Germline loops: CDR1 SGHTS, CDR2 YDEGEE.

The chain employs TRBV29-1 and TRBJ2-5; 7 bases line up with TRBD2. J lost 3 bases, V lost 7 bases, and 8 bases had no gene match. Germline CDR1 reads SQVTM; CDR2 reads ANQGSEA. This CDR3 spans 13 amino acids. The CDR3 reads CSAGTGGEETQYF. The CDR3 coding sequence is TGCAGCGCCGGGACGGGAGGTGAAGAGACCCAGTACTTC. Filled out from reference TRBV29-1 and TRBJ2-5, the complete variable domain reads SAVISQKPSRDICQRGTSLTIQCQVDSQVTMMFWYRQQPGQSLTLIATANQGSEATYESGFVIDKFPISRPNLTFSTLTVSNMSPEDSSIYLCSAGTGGEETQYFGPGTRLLVL.

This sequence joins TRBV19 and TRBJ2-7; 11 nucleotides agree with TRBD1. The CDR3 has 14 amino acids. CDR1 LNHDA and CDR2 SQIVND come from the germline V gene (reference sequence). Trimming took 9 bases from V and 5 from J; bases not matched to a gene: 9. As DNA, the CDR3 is TGTGCCAGCAGGGACAGGGGGGTGACTAACGAGCAGTACTTC. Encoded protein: CASRDRGVTNEQYF.

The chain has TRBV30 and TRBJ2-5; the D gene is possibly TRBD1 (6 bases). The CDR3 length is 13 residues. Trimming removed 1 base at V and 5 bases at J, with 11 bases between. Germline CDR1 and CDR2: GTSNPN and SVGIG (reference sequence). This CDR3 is CAWSEGGRETQYF. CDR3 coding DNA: TGTGCCTGGAGTGAAGGGGGTAGGGAGACCCAGTACTTC.

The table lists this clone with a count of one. The CDR3 sequence: CASSWGGVNGYTF. CDR3 DNA sequence: TGTGCCAGCAGTTGGGGAGGGGTAAATGGCTACACCTTC. V and J are TRBV27 and TRBJ1-2, with D maybe TRBD1 (5 bases). Trimming cost V 4 bases and J 6 bases, with 12 bases left between them. The CDR3 is made up of 13 amino acids. CDR1 is MNHEY and CDR2 is SMNVEV in the germline V gene (reference sequence).

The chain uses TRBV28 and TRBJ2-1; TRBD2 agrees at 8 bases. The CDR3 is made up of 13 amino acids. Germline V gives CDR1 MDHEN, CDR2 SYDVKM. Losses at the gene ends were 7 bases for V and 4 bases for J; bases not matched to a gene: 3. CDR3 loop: CASKAGGYNEQFF. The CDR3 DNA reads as TGTGCCAGCAAGGCGGGAGGTTACAATGAGCAGTTCTTC.

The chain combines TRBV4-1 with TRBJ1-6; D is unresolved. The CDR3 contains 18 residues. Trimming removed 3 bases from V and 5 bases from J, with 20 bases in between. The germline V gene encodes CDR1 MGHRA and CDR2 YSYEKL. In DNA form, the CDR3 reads TGCGCCAGCAGCCAGGGCCCCCCTGGACTTTCTGATAATTCACCCCTCCACTTT. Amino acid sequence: CASSQGPPGLSDNSPLHF.

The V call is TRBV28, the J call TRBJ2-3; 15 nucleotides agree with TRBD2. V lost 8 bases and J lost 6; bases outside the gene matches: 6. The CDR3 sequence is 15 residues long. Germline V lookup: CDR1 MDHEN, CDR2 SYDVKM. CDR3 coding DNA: TGTGCCAGCGAACCGGGACTAGCGGGAGGTGATACGCAGTATTTT. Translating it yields CASEPGLAGGDTQYF.

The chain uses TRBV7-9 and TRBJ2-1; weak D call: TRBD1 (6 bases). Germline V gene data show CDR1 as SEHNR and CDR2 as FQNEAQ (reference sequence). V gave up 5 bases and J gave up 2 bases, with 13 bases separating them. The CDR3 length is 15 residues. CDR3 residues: CASSQRGQPYNEQFF. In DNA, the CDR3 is TGTGCCAGCAGCCAGAGGGGACAACCCTACAATGAGCAGTTCTTC. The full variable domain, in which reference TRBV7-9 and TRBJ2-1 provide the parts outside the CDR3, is DTGVSQNPRHKITKRGQNVTFRCDPISEHNRLYWYRQTLGQGPEFLTYFQNEAQLEKSRLLSDRFSAERPKGSFSTLEIQRTEQGDSAMYLCASSQRGQPYNEQFFGPGTRLTVL.

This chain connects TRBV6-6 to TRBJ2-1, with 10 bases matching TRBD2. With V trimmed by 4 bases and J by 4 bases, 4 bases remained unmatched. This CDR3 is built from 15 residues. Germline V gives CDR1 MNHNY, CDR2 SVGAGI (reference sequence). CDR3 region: CASSSLAGQYNEQFF. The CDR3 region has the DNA TGTGCCAGCAGTTCACTAGCGGGACAATACAATGAGCAGTTCTTC.

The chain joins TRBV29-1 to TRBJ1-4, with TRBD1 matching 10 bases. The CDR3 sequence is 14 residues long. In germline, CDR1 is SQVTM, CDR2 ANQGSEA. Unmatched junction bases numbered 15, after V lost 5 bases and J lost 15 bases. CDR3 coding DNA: TGCAGCGTTAGCCGAGGGACAGGGGCCGAAAAGGTGTTTTTT. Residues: CSVSRGTGAEKVFF.

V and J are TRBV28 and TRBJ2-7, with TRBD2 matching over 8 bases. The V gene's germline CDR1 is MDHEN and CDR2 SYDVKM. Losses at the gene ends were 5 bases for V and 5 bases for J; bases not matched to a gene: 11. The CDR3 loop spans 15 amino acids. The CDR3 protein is CASSPDGGGRNEQYF. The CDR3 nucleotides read TGTGCCAGCAGTCCCGACGGGGGGGGGCGGAACGAGCAGTACTTC.